This TCR beta chain was captured in a study of CD8+ T cells in alopecia areata. Findings and caveats of the study: The presence of one nonresponder keeps the tie between baseline CD8+ expansion and response uncertain.

Regarding this clone: Its antigen remains unidentified.

Treatment defined: oral pan-JAK inhibitor, 5-10 mg twice daily. TCR sequencing used cDNA made by reverse transcription of extracted RNA. Using immunoSEQ multiplex PCR, the repertoire was profiled, and TCRdb retains in-frame clones only, with some absent. Of 90,000 to 150,000 clones in the sample, about three fifths are singletons; the top ten hold 25% to 35%. The receptor comes from a human donor with alopecia areata. Sample: CD8+ T cells sorted from blood, taken at week 4, from a patient treated with tofacitinib.

The CDR3, as DNA: TGTGCCAGCAGTGTACGACAGGGGACCGGGGAGCTGTTTTTT. Translation: CASSVRQGTGELFF. The rearrangement links TRBV6-4 to TRBJ2-2; 8 bases agree with TRBD1. The junction had 3 bases not matched to a gene; V was cut back by 4 bases and J by 5 bases. The germline CDR1 and CDR2 sequences are MRHNA and SNTAGT. The CDR3 extends over 14 amino acids.